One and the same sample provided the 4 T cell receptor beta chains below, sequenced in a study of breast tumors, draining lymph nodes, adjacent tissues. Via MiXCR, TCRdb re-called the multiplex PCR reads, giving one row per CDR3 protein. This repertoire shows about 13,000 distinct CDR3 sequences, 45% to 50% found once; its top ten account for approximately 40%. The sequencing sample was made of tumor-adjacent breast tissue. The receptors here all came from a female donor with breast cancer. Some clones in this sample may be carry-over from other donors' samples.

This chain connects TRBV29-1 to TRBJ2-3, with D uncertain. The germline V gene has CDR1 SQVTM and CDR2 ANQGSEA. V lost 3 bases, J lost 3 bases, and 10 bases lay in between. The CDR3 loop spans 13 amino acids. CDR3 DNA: TGCAGCGTTGACCAGTGGGATACAGATACGCAGTATTTT. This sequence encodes CSVDQWDTDTQYF.

CDR3 nucleotides: TGTGCCAGCAGTTTCACAGGCACCTATGGCTACACCTTC. Translated, it gives CASSFTGTYGYTF. The chain combines TRBV12-3 or TRBV12-4 with TRBJ1-2; D might be TRBD1 (5 bases). CDR3 length: 13 amino acids. The V end lost 3 bases, the J end lost 4 bases, and 9 bases lay between the germline ends.

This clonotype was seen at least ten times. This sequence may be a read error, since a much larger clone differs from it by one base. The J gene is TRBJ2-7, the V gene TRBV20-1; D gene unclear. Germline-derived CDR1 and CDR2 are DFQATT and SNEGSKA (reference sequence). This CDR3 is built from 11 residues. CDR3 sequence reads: CSARAQYEQSF. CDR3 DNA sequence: TGCAGTGCTAGAGCTCAATACGAGCAGTCCTTC.

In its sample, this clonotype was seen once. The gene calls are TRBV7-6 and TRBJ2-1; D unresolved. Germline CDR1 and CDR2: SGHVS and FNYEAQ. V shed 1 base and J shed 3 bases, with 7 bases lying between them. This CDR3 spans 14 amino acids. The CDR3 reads CASSLDRNYNEQFF. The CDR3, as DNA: TGTGCCAGCAGCTTAGACAGAAACTACAATGAGCAGTTCTTC. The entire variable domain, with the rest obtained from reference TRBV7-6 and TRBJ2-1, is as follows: GAGVSQSPRYKVTKRGQDVALRCDPISGHVSLYWYRQALGQGPEFLTYFNYEAQQDKSGLPNDRFSAERPEGSISTLTIQRTEQRDSAMYRCASSLDRNYNEQFFGPGTRLTVL.